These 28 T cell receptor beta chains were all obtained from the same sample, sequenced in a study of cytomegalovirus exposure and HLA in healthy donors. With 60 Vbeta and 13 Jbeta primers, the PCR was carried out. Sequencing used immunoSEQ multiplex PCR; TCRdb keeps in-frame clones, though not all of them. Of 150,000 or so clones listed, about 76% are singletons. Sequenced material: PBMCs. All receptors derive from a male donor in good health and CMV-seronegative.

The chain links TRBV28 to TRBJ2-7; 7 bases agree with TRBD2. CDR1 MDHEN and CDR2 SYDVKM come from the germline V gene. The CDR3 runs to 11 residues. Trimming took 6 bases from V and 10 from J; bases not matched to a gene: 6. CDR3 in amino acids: CASSPAGPQYF. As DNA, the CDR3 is TGTGCCAGCAGCCCAGCGGGGCCTCAGTACTTC.

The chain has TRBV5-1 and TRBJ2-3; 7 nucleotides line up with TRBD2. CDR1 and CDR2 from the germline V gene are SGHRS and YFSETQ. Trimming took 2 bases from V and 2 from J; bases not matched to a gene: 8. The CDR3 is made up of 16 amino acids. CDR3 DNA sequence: TGCGCCAGCAGCTTCCCAGCGGGAACGGTCACAGATACGCAGTATTTT. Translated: CASSFPAGTVTDTQYF.

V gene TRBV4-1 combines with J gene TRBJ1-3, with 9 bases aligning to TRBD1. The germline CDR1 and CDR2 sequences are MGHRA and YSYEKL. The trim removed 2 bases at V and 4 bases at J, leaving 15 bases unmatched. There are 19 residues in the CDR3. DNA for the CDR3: TGCGCCAGCAGCCAAAACTCCTACCGGGACAGGGCGTCGGGAAACACCATATATTTT. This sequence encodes CASSQNSYRDRASGNTIYF.

The CDR3 DNA reads as TGTGCCAGCGGACTTCAGGGGGACACGACTGAAGCTTTCTTT. Amino acid sequence: CASGLQGDTTEAFF. The chain recombines TRBV28 with TRBJ1-1, with 7 positions matching TRBD1. The V gene end was trimmed by 8 bases and the J gene end by 5 bases; junction bases not matched to a gene: 11. The CDR3 is made up of 14 amino acids. Germline V CDR1 and CDR2: MDHEN, SYDVKM.

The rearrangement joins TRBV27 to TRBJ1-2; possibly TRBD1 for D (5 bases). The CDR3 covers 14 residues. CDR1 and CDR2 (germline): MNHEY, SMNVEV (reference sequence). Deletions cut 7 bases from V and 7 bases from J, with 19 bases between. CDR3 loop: CASKNIQGPGGYTF. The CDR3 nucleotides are TGTGCCAGCAAGAATATCCAGGGCCCGGGTGGCTACACCTTC.

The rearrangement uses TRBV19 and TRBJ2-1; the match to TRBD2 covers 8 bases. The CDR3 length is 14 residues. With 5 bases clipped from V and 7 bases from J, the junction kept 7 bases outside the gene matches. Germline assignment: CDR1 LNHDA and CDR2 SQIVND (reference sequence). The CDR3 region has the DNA TGTGCCAGTAGTGAGGTAGCGGGGCGAAATGAGCAGTTCTTC. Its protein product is CASSEVAGRNEQFF.

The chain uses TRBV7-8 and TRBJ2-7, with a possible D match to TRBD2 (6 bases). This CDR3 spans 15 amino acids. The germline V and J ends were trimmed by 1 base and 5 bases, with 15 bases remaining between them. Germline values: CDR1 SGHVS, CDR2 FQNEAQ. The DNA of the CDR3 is TGTGCCAGCAGCTTAGTGCAGGGAGGCCTCGACGAGCAGTACTTC. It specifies CASSLVQGGLDEQYF.

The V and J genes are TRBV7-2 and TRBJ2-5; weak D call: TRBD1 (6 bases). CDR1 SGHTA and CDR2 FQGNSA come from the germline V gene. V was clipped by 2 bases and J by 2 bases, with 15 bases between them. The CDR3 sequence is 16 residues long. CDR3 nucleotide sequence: TGTGCCAGCAGCTTATTAGGACAGCGAATTCAAGAGACCCAGTACTTC. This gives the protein CASSLLGQRIQETQYF.

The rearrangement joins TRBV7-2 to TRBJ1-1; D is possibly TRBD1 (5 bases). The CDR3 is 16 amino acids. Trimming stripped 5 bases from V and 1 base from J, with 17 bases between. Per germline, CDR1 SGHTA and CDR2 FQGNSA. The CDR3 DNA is TGTGCCAGCAGCCGCCTTGGGGGGTTGGGGAACACTGAAGCTTTCTTT. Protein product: CASSRLGGLGNTEAFF.

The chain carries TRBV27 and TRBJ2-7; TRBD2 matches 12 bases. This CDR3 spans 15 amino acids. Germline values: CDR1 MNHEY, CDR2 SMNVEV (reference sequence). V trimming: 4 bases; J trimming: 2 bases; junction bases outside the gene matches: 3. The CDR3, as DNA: TGTGCCAGCAGTTCCCGGACTAGCGGGACCTACGAGCAGTACTTC. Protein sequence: CASSSRTSGTYEQYF.

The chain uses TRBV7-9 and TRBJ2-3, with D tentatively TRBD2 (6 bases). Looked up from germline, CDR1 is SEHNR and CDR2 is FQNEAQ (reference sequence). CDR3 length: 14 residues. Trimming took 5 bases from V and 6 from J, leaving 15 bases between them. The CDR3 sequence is CASSRRDWMDTQYF. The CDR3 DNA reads TGTGCCAGCAGCCGCAGGGACTGGATGGATACGCAGTATTTT.

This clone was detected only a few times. CDR3 amino acids: CASSVQYSTDTQYF. The DNA for the CDR3 is TGTGCCAGCAGCGTGCAGTATAGCACAGATACGCAGTATTTT. This chain joins TRBV9 and TRBJ2-3; D remains ambiguous. The CDR3 runs 14 residues. The germline V and J ends were trimmed by 2 bases and 0 bases, with 7 bases remaining between them. Germline CDR1 and CDR2: SGDLS and YYNGEE.

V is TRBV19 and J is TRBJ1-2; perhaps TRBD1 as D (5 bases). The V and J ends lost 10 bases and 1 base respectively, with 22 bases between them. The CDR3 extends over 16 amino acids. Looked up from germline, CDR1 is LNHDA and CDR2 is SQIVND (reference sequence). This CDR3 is CATMTGAGRINYGYTF. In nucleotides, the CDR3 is TGTGCCACCATGACGGGAGCAGGGAGAATTAACTATGGCTACACCTTC.

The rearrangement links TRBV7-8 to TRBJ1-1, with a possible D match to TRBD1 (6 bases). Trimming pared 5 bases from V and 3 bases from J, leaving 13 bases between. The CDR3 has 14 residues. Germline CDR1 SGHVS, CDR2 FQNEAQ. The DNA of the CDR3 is TGTGCCAGCAGCCGTCTACAGGGATACACTGAAGCTTTCTTT. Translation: CASSRLQGYTEAFF.

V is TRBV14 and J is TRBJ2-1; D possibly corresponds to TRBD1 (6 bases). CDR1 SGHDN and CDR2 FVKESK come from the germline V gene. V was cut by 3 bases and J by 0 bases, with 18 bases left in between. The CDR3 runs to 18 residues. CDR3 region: CASSQMHRAPSSYNEQFF. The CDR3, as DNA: TGTGCCAGCAGCCAGATGCACAGGGCGCCGAGCTCCTACAATGAGCAGTTCTTC. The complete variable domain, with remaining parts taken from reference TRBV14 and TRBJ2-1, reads EAGVTQFPSHSVIEKGQTVTLRCDPISGHDNLYWYRRVMGKEIKFLLHFVKESKQDESGMPNNRFLAERTGGTYSTLKVQPAELEDSGVYFCASSQMHRAPSSYNEQFFGPGTRLTVL.

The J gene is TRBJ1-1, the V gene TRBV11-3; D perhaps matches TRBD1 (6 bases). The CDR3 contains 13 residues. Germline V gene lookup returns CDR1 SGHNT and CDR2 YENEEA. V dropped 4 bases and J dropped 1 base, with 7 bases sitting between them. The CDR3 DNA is TGTGCCAGCAGCTGGGGACAGAACACTGAAGCTTTCTTT. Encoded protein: CASSWGQNTEAFF.

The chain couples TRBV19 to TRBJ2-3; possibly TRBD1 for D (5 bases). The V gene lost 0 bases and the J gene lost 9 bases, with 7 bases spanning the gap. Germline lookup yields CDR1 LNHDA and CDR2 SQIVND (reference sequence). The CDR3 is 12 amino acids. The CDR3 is CASSIDDRTQYF. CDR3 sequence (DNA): TGTGCCAGTAGTATAGACGACAGAACGCAGTATTTT.

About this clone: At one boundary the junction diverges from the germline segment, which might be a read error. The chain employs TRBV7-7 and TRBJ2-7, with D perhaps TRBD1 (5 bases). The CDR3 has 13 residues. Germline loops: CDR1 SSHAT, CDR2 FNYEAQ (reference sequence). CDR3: CASSAVTQGEQYF. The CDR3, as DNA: TGTGCTAGCAGCGCCGTGACTCAGGGCGAGCAGTACTTC.

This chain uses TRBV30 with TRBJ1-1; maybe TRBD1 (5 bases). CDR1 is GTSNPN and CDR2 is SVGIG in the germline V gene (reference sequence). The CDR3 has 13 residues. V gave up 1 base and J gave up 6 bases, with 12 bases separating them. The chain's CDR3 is CAWSARARAEAFF. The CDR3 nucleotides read TGTGCCTGGAGTGCCAGGGCTAGAGCTGAAGCTTTCTTT.

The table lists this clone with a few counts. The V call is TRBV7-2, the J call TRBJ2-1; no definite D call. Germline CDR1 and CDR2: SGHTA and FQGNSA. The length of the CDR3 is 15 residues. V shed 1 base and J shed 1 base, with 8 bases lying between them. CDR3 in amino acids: CASSLVDWSYNEQFF. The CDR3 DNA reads TGTGCCAGCAGCTTAGTCGACTGGTCCTACAATGAGCAGTTCTTC.

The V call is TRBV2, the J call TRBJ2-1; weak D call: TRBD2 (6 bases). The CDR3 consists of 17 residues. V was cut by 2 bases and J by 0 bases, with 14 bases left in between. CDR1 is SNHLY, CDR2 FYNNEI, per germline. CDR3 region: CASSENALTSSYNEQFF. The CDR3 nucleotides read TGTGCCAGCAGTGAAAATGCCCTGACTAGCTCCTACAATGAGCAGTTCTTC.

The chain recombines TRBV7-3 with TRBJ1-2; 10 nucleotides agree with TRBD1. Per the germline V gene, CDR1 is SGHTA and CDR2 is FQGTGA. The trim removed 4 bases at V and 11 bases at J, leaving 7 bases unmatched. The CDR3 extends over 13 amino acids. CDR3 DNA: TGTGCCAGCAGCTCGGGGACAGGGGAGGGGTACACCTTC. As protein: CASSSGTGEGYTF.

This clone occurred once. The CDR3 region has the DNA TGTGCCAGCAGCTTGGAGGACAGAGCTAACTATGGCTACACCTTC. Protein: CASSLEDRANYGYTF. The chain is built from TRBV7-2 and TRBJ1-2; TRBD1 might be the D (6 bases). Trimming took 3 bases from V and 0 from J, leaving 11 bases between them. The germline CDR1 and CDR2 sequences are SGHTA and FQGNSA. This CDR3 has 15 amino acids.

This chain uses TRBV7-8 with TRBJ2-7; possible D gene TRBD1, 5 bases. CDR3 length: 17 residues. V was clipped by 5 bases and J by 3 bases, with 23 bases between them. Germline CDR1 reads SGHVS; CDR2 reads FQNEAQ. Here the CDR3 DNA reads TGTGCCAGCAGCCAAAGCAGGGTGGCCGTAGTGAGCTACGAGCAGTACTTC. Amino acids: CASSQSRVAVVSYEQYF.

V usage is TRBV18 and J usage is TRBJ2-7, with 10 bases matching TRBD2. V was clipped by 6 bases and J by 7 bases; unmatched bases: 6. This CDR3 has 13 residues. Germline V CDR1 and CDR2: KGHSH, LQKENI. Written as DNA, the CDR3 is TGTGCCAGCTCGCTAGCGGGAGCGCGAGAGCAGTACTTC. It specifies CASSLAGAREQYF.

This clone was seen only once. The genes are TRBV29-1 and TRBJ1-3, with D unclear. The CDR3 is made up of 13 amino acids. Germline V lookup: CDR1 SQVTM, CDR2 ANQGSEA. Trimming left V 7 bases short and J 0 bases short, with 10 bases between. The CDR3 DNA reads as TGCAGCGCCGTAGAAAACTCTGGAAACACCATATATTTT. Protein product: CSAVENSGNTIYF.

CDR3 region: CASSLIAGSSTDTQYF. As DNA, the CDR3 is TGTGCCAGCAGCTTAATAGCGGGGAGTAGCACAGATACGCAGTATTTT. V gene TRBV7-9 combines with J gene TRBJ2-3; 8 bases map to TRBD2. Germline V gene sequence: CDR1 SEHNR, CDR2 FQNEAQ (reference sequence). V gave up 2 bases and J gave up 0 bases; unmatched junction bases: 4. The CDR3 is 16 residues long.

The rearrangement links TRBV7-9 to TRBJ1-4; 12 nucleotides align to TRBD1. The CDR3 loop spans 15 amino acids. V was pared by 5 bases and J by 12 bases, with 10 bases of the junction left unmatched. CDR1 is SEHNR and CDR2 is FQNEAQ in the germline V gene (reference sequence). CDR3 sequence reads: CASSLTGTGGGELFF. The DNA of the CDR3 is TGTGCCAGCAGCCTCACCGGGACAGGGGGCGGTGAACTGTTTTTT.